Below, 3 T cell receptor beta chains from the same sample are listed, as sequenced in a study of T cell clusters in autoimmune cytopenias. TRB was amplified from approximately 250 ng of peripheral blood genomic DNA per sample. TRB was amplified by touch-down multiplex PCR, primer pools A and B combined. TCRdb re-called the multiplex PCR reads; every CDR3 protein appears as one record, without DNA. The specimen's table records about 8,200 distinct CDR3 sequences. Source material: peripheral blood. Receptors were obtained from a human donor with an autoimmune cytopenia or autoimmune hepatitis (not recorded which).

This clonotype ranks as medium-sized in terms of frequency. CDR3 amino acids: CASRPGTSGSSYNEQFF. This chain joins TRBV6-2 or TRBV6-3 and TRBJ2-1; TCRdb picks TRBD2, but there is no DNA to check that call. The CDR3 extends over 17 amino acids. Germline CDR1 reads MNHEY; CDR2 reads SVGEGT.

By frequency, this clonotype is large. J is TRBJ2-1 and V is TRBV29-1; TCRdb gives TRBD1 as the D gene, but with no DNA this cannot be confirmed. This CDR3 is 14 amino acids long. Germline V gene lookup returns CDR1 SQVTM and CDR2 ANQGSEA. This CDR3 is CSVERDSSYNEQFF.

The CDR3 loop reads CASSLLGRLAGETDTQYF. The chain couples TRBV12-3 or TRBV12-4 to TRBJ2-3; TCRdb reports TRBD2, a call that lacks DNA to check it against. This CDR3 has 18 amino acids.